The present TCR beta chain was sequenced within a study of breast tumors, draining lymph nodes, adjacent tissues. TCRdb re-called the multiplex PCR reads with MiXCR, one entry per CDR3 protein. Of under 250,000 distinct CDR3 sequences listed, 32% are singletons. This clonotype was detected ten times or more. Its antigen is undetermined. Study conclusions and caveats: Tumor repertoires ranked between lymph nodes and nontumor tissue in diversity, with V and J gene preferences. Luminal-like breast cancer showed significantly higher tumor–nontumor repertoire similarity than basal-like. Tumor T cell lymph node origin was a supported hypothesis, not proven.

The lymph nodes were axillary draining lymph nodes from breast cancer patients. Sequenced sample: axillary lymph node tissue. This TCR came from a female donor with breast cancer. Some clones in this sample may be carry-over from other donors' samples.

This CDR3 reads CASRDPYRTGELFF. The DNA for the CDR3 is TGTGCCAGCAGAGACCCGTACCGTACCGGGGAGCTGTTTTTT. The chain has TRBV6-2 or TRBV6-3 and TRBJ2-2; D is unresolved. Germline V CDR1 and CDR2: MNHEY, SVGEGT. V shed 6 bases and J shed 5 bases, with 13 bases lying between them. The length of the CDR3 is 14 residues.